The T cell receptor (beta chain) under discussion was sequenced for a study of T-cell reconstitution after alpha-beta-depleted transplantation in children. Regarding the study as a whole: Where some patients showed high TCRbeta diversity at day 60, it came from recipient T cells and thymic progenitors that had survived. T-cell numbers and diversity one year post-transplant derived largely from freshly generated T cells. As was reported, about two months after transplant, alpha-beta T cells came from several hundred expanded graft clones.

The TCRbeta library was prepared with unique molecular identifiers. MiXCR, applied by TCRdb to the PCR reads, yields one record per CDR3 protein. The sample records about 540,000 distinct CDR3 sequences, 25% to 30% being singletons. A word on this clonotype: Its antigen is not known.

This CDR3 spans 13 amino acids. The V and J ends lost 5 bases and 8 bases respectively, with 13 bases between them. Germline CDR1 is SEHNR and CDR2 is FQNEAQ (reference sequence). The specimen comprised PBMCs, sampled before TCRalphabeta/CD19-depleted stem cell transplant. This chain connects TRBV7-9 to TRBJ2-1, with D perhaps matching TRBD1 (6 bases). This clonotype was obtained from a boy in the first two years of life with Wiskott-Aldrich syndrome, due to receive a stem cell transplant. CDR3 residues: CASSPRGWDEQFF. The CDR3 bases are TGTGCCAGCAGCCCCAGGGGCTGGGATGAGCAGTTCTTC.